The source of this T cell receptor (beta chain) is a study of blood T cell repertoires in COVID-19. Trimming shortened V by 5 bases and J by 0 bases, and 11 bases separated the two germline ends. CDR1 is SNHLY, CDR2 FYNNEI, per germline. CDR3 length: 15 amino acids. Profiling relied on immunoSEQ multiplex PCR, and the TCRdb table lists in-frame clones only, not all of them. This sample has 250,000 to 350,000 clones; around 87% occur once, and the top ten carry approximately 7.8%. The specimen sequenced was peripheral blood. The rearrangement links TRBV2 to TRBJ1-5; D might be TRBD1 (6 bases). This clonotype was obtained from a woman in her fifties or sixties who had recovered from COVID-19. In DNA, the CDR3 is TGTGCCAGCAGTTGGACAGAATATAGCAATCAGCCCCAGCATTTT. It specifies CASSWTEYSNQPQHF.